Below are 20 T cell receptor beta chains sequenced from a single sample in a study of PD-1 blockade in mismatch repair-deficient tumors. The method was immunoSEQ multiplex PCR; TCRdb's version includes in-frame clones alone and lacks a portion of them. The sample has under 50,000 clones, about 85% seen once; the top ten hold about 23%. Material: peripheral blood, obtained 4 weeks after starting pembrolizumab. The receptors stem from an adult with mismatch repair-deficient cancer.

In its sample, this clone was seen once. The chain uses TRBV27 and TRBJ2-5; possibly TRBD1 for D (6 bases). The J call may be mistaken, given a closer DNA end match to TRBJ2-7. The length of the CDR3 is 16 residues. Germline V gene data show CDR1 as MNHEY and CDR2 as SMNVEV (reference sequence). CDR3 DNA sequence: TGTGCCAGCAGTCCGTCCGGGACATTCCTCTCCTACGAGCAGTACTTC. Protein: CASSPSGTFLSYEQYF.

This clone was detected only once. This chain links TRBV11-1 with TRBJ2-2; 10 bases match TRBD2. In germline, CDR1 is SGHAT, CDR2 FQDESV (reference sequence). CDR3 length: 15 residues. The trim removed 4 bases at V and 6 bases at J, leaving 5 bases unmatched. The CDR3 reads CASSSAGGPAGELFF. CDR3 sequence (DNA): TGTGCCAGCAGCTCAGCGGGAGGGCCGGCCGGGGAGCTGTTTTTT. Variable domain in full (rest from reference TRBV11-1 and TRBJ2-2): EAEVAQSPRYKITEKSQAVAFWCDPISGHATLYWYRQILGQGPELLVQFQDESVVDDSQLPKDRFSAERLKGVDSTLKIQPAELGDSAMYLCASSSAGGPAGELFFGEGSRLTVL.

This chain joins TRBV6-5 and TRBJ1-2, with D possibly TRBD1 on 5 matching bases. In germline, CDR1 is MNHEY, CDR2 SVGAGI. This CDR3 region has 12 residues. The CDR3 bases are TGTGCTACCCTAGGGGTCAATCAAGGCTACACCTTC. It translates to CATLGVNQGYTF.

The rearrangement joins TRBV6-1 to TRBJ1-5; D ambiguous. This CDR3 region has 17 residues. Germline-derived CDR1 and CDR2 are MNHNS and SASEGT. V gave up 3 bases and J gave up 3 bases, with 18 bases separating them. The CDR3 is CASSEKSKGLINQPQHF. The CDR3 DNA reads as TGTGCCAGCAGTGAGAAATCCAAGGGTCTCATCAATCAGCCCCAGCATTTT.

The CDR3 sequence is CASSIEPPLLAGGSYEQYF. The CDR3 DNA is TGTGCCAGCAGCATCGAACCCCCACTACTAGCGGGAGGGTCCTACGAGCAGTACTTC. The chain employs TRBV5-4 and TRBJ2-7, with 13 positions matching TRBD2. The J segment lost 1 base and the V segment lost 4 bases, leaving 14 bases of the junction unmatched. CDR3 length equals 19 residues. CDR1 is SGHNT, CDR2 YYREEE, per germline (reference sequence). Drawing the rest from reference TRBV5-4 and TRBJ2-7, the complete variable domain is ETGVTQSPTHLIKTRGQQVTLRCSSQSGHNTVSWYQQALGQGPQFIFQYYREEENGRGNFPPRFSGLQFPNYSSELNVNALELDDSALYLCASSIEPPLLAGGSYEQYFGPGTRLTVT.

The chain is built from TRBV19 and TRBJ2-7; 10 bases fit TRBD1. Germline CDR1 LNHDA, CDR2 SQIVND (reference sequence). There are 15 residues in the CDR3. With 8 bases clipped from V and 0 bases from J, the junction kept 7 bases outside the gene matches. For the CDR3, the DNA is TGTGCCAGTCGAAAAAGGACAGGGGGCTCCTACGAGCAGTACTTC. Its protein product is CASRKRTGGSYEQYF.

The chain has TRBV28 and TRBJ2-1; D may be TRBD2 (6 bases). This CDR3 has 15 amino acids. V gave up 7 bases and J gave up 0 bases, with 13 bases separating them. CDR1 is MDHEN and CDR2 is SYDVKM in the germline V gene. The CDR3 spells CASTEAGSSYNEQFF. The DNA of the CDR3 is TGTGCCAGCACTGAAGCGGGTAGCTCCTACAATGAGCAGTTCTTC.

The chain has TRBV5-6 and TRBJ1-2; no firm D call. From germline, CDR1 is SGHDT and CDR2 YYEEEE. V gave up 2 bases and J gave up 2 bases, with 7 bases separating them. CDR3 length: 13 amino acids. CDR3 loop: CASSLHDNYGYTF. CDR3 sequence (DNA): TGTGCCAGCAGCTTACATGACAACTATGGCTACACCTTC.

The chain employs TRBV28 and TRBJ2-7; weak D call: TRBD2 (6 bases). The germline V gene encodes CDR1 MDHEN and CDR2 SYDVKM. This CDR3 is built from 15 residues. V gave up 7 bases and J gave up 3 bases, with 19 bases separating them. The CDR3 nucleotides read TGTGCCAGCACCGATTGGGGGGAGAGAGACTACGAGCAGTACTTC. As protein: CASTDWGERDYEQYF.

J is TRBJ2-1 and V is TRBV29-1; D gene ambiguous. The CDR3 is 9 residues long. V was shortened by 2 bases and J by 10 bases, with 3 bases between the two germline ends. Germline-derived CDR1 and CDR2 are SQVTM and ANQGSEA. The CDR3, as DNA: TGCAGCGTTGAACCGGAGCAGTTCTTC. Amino acid sequence: CSVEPEQFF.

This clone was seen a handful of times. The genes are TRBV5-4 and TRBJ2-1, with a weak D call TRBD2 (5 bases). Germline CDR1 is SGHNT and CDR2 is YYREEE (reference sequence). This CDR3 comprises 15 residues. V was pared by 1 base and J by 4 bases, with 12 bases between. CDR3: CASSLPARGYNEQFF. The CDR3 coding sequence is TGTGCCAGCAGCTTGCCGGCCCGGGGTTACAATGAGCAGTTCTTC.

The chain carries TRBV9 and TRBJ2-1; D not certain. Trimming removed 0 bases from V and 0 bases from J, with 7 bases in between. The V gene's germline CDR1 is SGDLS and CDR2 YYNGEE. This CDR3 contains 15 residues. For the CDR3, the DNA is TGTGCCAGCAGCGTAGAGGAGACCTCCTACAATGAGCAGTTCTTC. This encodes CASSVEETSYNEQFF.

This clone has a handful of counts. The chain employs TRBV11-3 and TRBJ1-2, with a tentative D call TRBD1 (5 bases). The CDR3 contains 13 residues. Germline V gene sequence: CDR1 SGHNT, CDR2 YENEEA. Deletions cut 5 bases from V and 4 bases from J, with 11 bases between. The CDR3 sequence is CASSPQGGYGYTF. In DNA form, the CDR3 reads TGTGCCAGCAGCCCGCAGGGAGGCTATGGCTACACCTTC.

The chain couples TRBV10-2 to TRBJ2-1; 10 nucleotides match TRBD2. The CDR3 covers 19 residues. V shed 7 bases and J 1 base; nucleotides not matched to a gene: 16. Germline V gene data show CDR1 as WSHSY and CDR2 as SAAADI. The CDR3 DNA reads as TGCGCCAGCATCCCTAAGCGTGCTAGCGGGAGTAGATCCTACAATGAGCAGTTCTTC. It specifies CASIPKRASGSRSYNEQFF.

The chain employs TRBV19 and TRBJ2-2, with D possibly TRBD1 on 7 matching bases. V dropped 8 bases and J dropped 5 bases, with 15 bases sitting between them. This CDR3 region has 14 residues. CDR1 is LNHDA and CDR2 is SQIVND in the germline V gene (reference sequence). Written as DNA, the CDR3 is TGTGCCAGTGTCAACAGGGGAGGAACCGGGGAGCTGTTTTTT. It encodes CASVNRGGTGELFF.

The V call is TRBV6-1, the J call TRBJ2-1; TRBD1 matches 9 bases. J lost 9 bases, V lost 3 bases, and 12 bases had no gene match. Germline V lookup: CDR1 MNHNS, CDR2 SASEGT. The CDR3 extends over 16 amino acids. DNA for the CDR3: TGTGCCAGCAGTGATAGGGGGGGACAGGGTTGGTTTGAGCAGTTCTTC. Residues: CASSDRGGQGWFEQFF.

The V and J genes are TRBV19 and TRBJ1-3, with TRBD1 identical over 8 bases. CDR1 is LNHDA and CDR2 is SQIVND in the germline V gene (reference sequence). This CDR3 contains 16 residues. V lost 2 bases, J lost 8 bases, and 11 bases stayed unmatched. The CDR3 here is CASSISPGQASDTIYF. The CDR3 DNA is TGTGCCAGTAGTATATCTCCGGGACAGGCTTCGGACACCATATATTTT.

V is TRBV28 and J is TRBJ2-1, with no clear D. The CDR3 totals 15 residues. Germline V gives CDR1 MDHEN, CDR2 SYDVKM. Trimming took off 1 base at V and 2 bases at J, with 9 bases between the two ends. CDR3 sequence: CASSLSQTTYNEQFF. DNA of the CDR3: TGTGCCAGCAGTTTATCCCAGACAACCTACAATGAGCAGTTCTTC.

The chain carries TRBV4-2 and TRBJ2-1; 7 bases match TRBD2. Germline CDR1 is LGHNA and CDR2 is YNFKEQ. With 3 bases clipped from V and 5 bases from J, the junction kept 16 bases outside the gene matches. The CDR3 runs 18 residues. CDR3 in amino acids: CASSQGYRTSLRDNEQFF. The CDR3 nucleotides are TGTGCCAGCAGCCAGGGGTACCGGACTAGTCTTCGCGACAATGAGCAGTTCTTC.

This sequence joins TRBV7-9 and TRBJ2-1; D remains ambiguous. Trimming removed 5 bases at V and 2 bases at J, with 13 bases between. This CDR3 comprises 15 residues. Germline V gene lookup returns CDR1 SEHNR and CDR2 FQNEAQ (reference sequence). CDR3 sequence (DNA): TGTGCCAGCAGCCCGATCGGGCCAACCTACAATGAGCAGTTCTTC. Its protein is CASSPIGPTYNEQFF.